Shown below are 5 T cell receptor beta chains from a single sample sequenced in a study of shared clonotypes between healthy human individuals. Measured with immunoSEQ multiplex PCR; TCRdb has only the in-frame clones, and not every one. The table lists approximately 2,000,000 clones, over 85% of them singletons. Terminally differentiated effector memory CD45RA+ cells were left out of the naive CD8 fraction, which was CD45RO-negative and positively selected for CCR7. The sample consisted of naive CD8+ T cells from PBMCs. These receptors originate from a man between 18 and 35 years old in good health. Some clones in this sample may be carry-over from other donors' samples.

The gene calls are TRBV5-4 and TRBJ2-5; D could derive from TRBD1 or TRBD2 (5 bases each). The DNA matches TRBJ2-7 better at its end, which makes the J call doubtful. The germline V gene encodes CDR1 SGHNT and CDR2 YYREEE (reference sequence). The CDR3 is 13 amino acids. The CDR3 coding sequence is TGTGCCAGCAGACCGGGACCGAACTACGAGCAGTACTTC. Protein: CASRPGPNYEQYF.

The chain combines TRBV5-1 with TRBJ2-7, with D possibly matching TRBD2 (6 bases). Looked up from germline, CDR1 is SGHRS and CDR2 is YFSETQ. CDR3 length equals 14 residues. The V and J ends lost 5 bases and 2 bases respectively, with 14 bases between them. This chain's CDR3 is CASRLTEGPYEQYF. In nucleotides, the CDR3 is TGCGCCAGCAGACTGACGGAGGGCCCCTACGAGCAGTACTTC.

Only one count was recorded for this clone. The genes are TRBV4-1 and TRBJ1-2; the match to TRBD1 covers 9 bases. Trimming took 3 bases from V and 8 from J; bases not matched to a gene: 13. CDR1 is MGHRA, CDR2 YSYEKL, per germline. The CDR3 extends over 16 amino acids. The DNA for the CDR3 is TGCGCCAGCAGCCAGGGACAGGGCCTGCGCGTTTGGGGCTACACCTTC. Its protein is CASSQGQGLRVWGYTF.

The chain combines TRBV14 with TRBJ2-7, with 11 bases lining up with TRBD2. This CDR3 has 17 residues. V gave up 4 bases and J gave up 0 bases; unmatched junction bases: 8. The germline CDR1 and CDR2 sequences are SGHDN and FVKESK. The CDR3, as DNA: TGTGCCAGCAGCCCTGGCCCTAGCGGGAGGAGCTCCTACGAGCAGTACTTC. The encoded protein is CASSPGPSGRSSYEQYF. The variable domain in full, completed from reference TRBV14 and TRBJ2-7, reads EAGVTQFPSHSVIEKGQTVTLRCDPISGHDNLYWYRRVMGKEIKFLLHFVKESKQDESGMPNNRFLAERTGGTYSTLKVQPAELEDSGVYFCASSPGPSGRSSYEQYFGPGTRLTVT.

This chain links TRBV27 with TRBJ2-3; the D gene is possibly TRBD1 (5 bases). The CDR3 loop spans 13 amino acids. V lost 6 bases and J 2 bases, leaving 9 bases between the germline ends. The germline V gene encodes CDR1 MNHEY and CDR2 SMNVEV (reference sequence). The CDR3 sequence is CASSPGITDTQYF. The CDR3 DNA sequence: TGTGCCAGCAGCCCAGGGATCACAGATACGCAGTATTTT.